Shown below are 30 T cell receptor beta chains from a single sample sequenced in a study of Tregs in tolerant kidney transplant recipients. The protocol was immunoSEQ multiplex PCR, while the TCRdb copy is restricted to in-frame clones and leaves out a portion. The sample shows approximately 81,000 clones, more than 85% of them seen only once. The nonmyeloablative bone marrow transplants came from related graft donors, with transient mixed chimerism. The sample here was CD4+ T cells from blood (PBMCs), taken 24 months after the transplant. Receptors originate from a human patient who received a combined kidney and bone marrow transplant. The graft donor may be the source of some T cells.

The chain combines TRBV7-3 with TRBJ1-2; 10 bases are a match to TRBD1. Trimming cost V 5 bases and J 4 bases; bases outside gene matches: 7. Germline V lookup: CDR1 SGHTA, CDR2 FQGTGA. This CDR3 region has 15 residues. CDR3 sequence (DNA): TGTGCCAGCAGCCCGGGACAGGGGTTGTTCTATGGCTACACCTTC. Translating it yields CASSPGQGLFYGYTF.

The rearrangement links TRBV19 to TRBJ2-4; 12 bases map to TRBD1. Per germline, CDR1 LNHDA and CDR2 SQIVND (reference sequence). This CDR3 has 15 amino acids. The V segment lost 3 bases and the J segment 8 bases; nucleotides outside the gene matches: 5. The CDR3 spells CASSMGTGGFDIQYF. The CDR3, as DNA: TGTGCCAGTAGTATGGGGACAGGGGGCTTTGACATTCAGTACTTC.

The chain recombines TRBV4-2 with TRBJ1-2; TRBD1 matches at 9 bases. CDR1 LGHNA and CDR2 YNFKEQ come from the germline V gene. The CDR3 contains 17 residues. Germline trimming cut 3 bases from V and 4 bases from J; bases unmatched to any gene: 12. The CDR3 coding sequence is TGTGCCAGCAGCCACCGGCTGACGGACAGGGGATTCTATGGCTACACCTTC. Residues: CASSHRLTDRGFYGYTF.

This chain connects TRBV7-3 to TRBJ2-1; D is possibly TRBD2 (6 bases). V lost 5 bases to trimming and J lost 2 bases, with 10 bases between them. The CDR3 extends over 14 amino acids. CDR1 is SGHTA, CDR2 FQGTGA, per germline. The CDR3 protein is CASSDGTPYNEQFF. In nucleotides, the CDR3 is TGTGCCAGCAGCGACGGGACTCCCTACAATGAGCAGTTCTTC.

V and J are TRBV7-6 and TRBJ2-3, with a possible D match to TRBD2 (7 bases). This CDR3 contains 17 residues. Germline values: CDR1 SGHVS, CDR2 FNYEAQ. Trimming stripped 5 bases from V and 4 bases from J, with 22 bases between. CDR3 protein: CASSLVRGGDPADTQYF. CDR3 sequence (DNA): TGTGCCAGCAGCCTTGTTAGGGGGGGAGACCCGGCAGATACGCAGTATTTT.

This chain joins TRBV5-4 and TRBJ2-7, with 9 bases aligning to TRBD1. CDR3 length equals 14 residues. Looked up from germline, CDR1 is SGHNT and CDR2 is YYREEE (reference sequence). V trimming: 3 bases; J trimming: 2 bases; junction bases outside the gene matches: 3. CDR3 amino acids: CASSSDRGAYEQYF. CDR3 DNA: TGTGCCAGCAGCTCCGACAGGGGGGCCTACGAGCAGTACTTC.

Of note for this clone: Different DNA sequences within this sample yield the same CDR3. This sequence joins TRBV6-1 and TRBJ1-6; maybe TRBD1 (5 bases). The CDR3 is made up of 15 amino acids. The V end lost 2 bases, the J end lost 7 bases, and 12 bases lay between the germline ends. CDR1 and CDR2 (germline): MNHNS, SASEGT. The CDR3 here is CASSEQGHWNSPLHF. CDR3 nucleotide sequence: TGTGCCAGCAGTGAACAGGGCCATTGGAATTCACCCCTCCACTTT.

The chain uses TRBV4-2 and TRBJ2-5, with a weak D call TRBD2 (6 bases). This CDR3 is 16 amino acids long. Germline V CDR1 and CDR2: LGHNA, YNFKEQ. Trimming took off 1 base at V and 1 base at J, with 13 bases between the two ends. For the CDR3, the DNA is TGTGCCAGCAGCCAAGTCCAGCGGGCCACCCAAGAGACCCAGTACTTC. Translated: CASSQVQRATQETQYF.

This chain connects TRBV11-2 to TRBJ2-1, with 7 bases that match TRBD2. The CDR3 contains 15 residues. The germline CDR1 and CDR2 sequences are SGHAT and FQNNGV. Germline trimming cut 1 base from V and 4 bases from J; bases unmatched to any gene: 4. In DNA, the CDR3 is TGTGCCAGCAGCTTAGGGCTAGCGGCTTACAATGAGCAGTTCTTC. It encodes CASSLGLAAYNEQFF.

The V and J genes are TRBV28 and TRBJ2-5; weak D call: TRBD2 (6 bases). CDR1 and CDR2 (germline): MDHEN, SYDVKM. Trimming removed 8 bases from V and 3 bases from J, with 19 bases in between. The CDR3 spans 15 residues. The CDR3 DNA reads TGTGCCAGCCACCGAGACAGACTAGAAAAAGAGACCCAGTACTTC. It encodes CASHRDRLEKETQYF.

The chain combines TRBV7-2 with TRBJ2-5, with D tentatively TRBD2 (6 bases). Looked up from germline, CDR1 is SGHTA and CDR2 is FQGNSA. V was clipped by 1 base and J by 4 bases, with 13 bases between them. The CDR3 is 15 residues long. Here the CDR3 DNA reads TGTGCCAGCAGCTTAGGGTACTCGGGAGCAGAGACCCAGTACTTC. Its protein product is CASSLGYSGAETQYF.

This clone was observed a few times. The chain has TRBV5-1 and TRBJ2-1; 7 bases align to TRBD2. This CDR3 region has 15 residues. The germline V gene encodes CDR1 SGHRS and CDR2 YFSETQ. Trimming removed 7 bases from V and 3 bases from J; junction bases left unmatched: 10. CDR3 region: CASGSLGLDYNEQFF. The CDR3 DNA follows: TGCGCCAGCGGCTCACTTGGACTAGACTACAATGAGCAGTTCTTC.

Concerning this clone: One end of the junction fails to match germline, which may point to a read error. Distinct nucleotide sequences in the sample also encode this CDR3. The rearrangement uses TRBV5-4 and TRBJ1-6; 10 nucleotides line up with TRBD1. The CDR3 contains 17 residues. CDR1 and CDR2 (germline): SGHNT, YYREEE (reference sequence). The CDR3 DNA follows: TGTGCCAGCAGCGGGGACAGGGGTGATTCCTATAATTCCCCCCTCCACTTT. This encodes CASSGDRGDSYNSPLHF.

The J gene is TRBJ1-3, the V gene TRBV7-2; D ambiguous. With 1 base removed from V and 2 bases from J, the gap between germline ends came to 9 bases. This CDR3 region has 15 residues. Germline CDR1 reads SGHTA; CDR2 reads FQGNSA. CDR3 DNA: TGTGCCAGCAGCTTAGGGCTGATGACTGGAAACACCATATATTTT. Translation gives CASSLGLMTGNTIYF.

The CDR3 DNA follows: TGTGCCAGCAGTGAAGGGGGACAGGGTTTCTACGAGCAGTACTTC. This encodes CASSEGGQGFYEQYF. The chain combines TRBV6-1 with TRBJ2-7, with 9 nucleotides matching TRBD1. From germline, CDR1 is MNHNS and CDR2 SASEGT. This CDR3 has 15 residues. Trimming cost V 1 base and J 3 bases; bases outside gene matches: 4.

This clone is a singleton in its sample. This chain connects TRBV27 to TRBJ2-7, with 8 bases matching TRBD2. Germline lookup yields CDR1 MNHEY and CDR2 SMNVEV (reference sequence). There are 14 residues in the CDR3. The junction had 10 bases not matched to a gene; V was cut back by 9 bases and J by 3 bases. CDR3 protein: CASGRAGVVYEQYF. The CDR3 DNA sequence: TGTGCCAGTGGGCGAGCGGGAGTAGTCTACGAGCAGTACTTC.

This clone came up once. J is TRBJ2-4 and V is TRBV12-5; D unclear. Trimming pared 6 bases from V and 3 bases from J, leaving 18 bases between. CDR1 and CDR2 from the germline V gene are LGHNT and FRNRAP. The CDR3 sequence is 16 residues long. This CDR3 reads CASGPPFPSGKNIQYF. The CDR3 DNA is TGTGCTAGTGGACCCCCCTTCCCATCAGGCAAAAACATTCAGTACTTC. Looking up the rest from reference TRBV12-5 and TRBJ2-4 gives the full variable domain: DARVTQTPRHKVTEMGQEVTMRCQPILGHNTVFWYRQTMMQGLELLAYFRNRAPLDDSGMPKDRFSAEMPDATLATLKIQPSEPRDSAVYFCASGPPFPSGKNIQYFGAGTRLSVL.

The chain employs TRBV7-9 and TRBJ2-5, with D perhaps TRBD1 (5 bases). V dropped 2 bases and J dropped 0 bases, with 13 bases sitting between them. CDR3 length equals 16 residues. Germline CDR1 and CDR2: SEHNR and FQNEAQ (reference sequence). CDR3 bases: TGTGCCAGCAGCTTATGGCAGGGCATGGACCAAGAGACCCAGTACTTC. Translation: CASSLWQGMDQETQYF.

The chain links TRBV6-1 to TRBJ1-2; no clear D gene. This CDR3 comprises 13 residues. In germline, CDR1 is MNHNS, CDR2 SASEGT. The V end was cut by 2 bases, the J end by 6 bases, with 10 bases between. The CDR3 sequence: CASSEPPGHGYTF. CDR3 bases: TGTGCCAGCAGTGAACCCCCCGGTCATGGCTACACCTTC.

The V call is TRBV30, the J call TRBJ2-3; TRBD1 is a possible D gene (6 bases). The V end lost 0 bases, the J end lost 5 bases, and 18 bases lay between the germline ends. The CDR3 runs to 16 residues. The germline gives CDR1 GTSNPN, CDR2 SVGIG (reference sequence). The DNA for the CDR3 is TGTGCCTGGAGTGTACCAGGGCAGGGGTGGATAGATACGCAGTATTTT. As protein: CAWSVPGQGWIDTQYF.

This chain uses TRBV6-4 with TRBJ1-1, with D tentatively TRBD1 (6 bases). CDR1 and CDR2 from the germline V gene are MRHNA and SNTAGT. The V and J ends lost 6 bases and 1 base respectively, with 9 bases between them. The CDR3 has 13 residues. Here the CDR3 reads CASSRGSNTEAFF. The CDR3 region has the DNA TGTGCCAGCAGCAGGGGTTCGAACACTGAAGCTTTCTTT.

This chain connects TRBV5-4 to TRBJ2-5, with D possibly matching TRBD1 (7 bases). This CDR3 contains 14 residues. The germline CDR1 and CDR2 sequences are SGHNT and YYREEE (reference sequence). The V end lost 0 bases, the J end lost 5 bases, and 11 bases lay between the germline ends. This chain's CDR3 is CASSLATGRETQYF. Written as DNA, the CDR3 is TGTGCCAGCAGCTTGGCGACAGGGAGGGAGACCCAGTACTTC.

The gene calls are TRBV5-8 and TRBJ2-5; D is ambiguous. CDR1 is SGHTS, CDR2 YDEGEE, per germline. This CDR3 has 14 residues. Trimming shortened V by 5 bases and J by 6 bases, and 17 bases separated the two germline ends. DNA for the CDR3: TGTGCCAGCAGTCCACCAACGGGTACAAAGACCCAGTACTTC. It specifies CASSPPTGTKTQYF.

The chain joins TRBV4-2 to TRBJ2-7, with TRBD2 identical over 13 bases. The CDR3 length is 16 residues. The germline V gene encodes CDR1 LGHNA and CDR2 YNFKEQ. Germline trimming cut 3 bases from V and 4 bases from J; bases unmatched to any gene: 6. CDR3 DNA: TGTGCCAGCAGCCAGCCTACTAGCGGGAGGGATTACGAGCAGTACTTC. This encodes CASSQPTSGRDYEQYF.

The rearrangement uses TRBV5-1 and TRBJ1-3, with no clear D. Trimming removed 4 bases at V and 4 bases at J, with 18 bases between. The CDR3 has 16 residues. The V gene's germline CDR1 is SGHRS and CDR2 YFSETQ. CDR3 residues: CASSSQGEGSGNTIYF. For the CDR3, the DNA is TGCGCCAGCAGCAGTCAAGGCGAGGGATCAGGAAACACCATATATTTT.

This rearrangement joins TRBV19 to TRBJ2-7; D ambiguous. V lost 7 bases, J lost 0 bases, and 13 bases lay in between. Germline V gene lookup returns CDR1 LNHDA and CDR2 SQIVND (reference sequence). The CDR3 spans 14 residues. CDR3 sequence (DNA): TGTGCCAGTACCCTTTCCCCGTCCTCCTACGAGCAGTACTTC. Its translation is CASTLSPSSYEQYF.

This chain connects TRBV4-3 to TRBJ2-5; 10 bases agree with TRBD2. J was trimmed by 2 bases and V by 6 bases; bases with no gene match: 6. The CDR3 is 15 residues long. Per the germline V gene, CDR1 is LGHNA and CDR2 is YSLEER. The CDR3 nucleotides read TGCGCCAGCAGGCCGGGACTAGCGCTACAAGAGACCCAGTACTTC. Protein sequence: CASRPGLALQETQYF.

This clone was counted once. CDR3 residues: CASSMTGYEQYF. The CDR3 DNA reads as TGTGCCAGCAGTATGACAGGTTACGAGCAGTACTTC. This chain uses TRBV27 with TRBJ2-7; tentatively, D is TRBD1 (6 bases). The CDR3 is 12 amino acids. The germline V and J ends were trimmed by 5 bases and 4 bases, with 9 bases remaining between them. Germline CDR1 reads MNHEY; CDR2 reads SMNVEV (reference sequence).

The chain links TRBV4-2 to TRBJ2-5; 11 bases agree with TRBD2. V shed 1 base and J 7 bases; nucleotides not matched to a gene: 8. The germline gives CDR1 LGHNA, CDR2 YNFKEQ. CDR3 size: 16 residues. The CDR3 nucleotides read TGTGCCAGCAGCCAAGCGGTTAGCGGGGGGGCCGGGACCCAGTACTTC. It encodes CASSQAVSGGAGTQYF.

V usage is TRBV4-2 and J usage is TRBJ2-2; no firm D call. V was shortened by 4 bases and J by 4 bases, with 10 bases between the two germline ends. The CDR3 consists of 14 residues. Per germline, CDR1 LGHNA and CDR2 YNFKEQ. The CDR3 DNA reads TGTGCCAGCAGCCGAGCCCTCCTCACCGGGGAGCTGTTTTTT. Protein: CASSRALLTGELFF.